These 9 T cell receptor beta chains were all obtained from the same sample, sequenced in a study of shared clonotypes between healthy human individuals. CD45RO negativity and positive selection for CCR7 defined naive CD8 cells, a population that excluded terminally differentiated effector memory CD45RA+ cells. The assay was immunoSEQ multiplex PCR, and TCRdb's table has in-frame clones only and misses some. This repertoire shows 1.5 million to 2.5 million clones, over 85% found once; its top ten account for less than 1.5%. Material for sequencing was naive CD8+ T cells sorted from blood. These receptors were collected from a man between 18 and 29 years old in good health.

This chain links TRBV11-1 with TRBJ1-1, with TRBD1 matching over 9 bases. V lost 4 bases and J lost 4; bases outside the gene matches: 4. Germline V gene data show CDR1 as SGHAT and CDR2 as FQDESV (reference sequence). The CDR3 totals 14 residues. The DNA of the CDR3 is TGTGCCAGCAGCTGGGACAGGGTTGGCACTGAAGCTTTCTTT. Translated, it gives CASSWDRVGTEAFF.

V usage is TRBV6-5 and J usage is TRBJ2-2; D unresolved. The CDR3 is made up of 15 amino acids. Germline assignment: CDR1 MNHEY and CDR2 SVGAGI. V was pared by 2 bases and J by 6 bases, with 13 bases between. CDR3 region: CASSYGELNAGELFF. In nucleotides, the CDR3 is TGTGCCAGCAGTTACGGTGAACTGAATGCCGGGGAGCTGTTTTTT.

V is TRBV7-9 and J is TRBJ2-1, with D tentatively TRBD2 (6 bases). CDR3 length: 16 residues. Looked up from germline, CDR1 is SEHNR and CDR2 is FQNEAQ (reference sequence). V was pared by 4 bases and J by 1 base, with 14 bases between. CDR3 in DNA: TGTGCCAGCAGCTCCCCGGCGGGACCTTCCTACAATGAGCAGTTCTTC. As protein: CASSSPAGPSYNEQFF. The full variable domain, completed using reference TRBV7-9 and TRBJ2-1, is DTGVSQNPRHKITKRGQNVTFRCDPISEHNRLYWYRQTLGQGPEFLTYFQNEAQLEKSRLLSDRFSAERPKGSFSTLEIQRTEQGDSAMYLCASSSPAGPSYNEQFFGPGTRLTVL.

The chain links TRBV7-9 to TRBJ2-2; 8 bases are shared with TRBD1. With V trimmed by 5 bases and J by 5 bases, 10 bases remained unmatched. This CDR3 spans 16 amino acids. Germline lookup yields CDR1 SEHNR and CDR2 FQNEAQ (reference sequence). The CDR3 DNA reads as TGTGCCAGCAGCCCCGGACAGGGTCTATGGACCGGGGAGCTGTTTTTT. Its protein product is CASSPGQGLWTGELFF. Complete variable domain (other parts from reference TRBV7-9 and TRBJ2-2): DTGVSQNPRHKITKRGQNVTFRCDPISEHNRLYWYRQTLGQGPEFLTYFQNEAQLEKSRLLSDRFSAERPKGSFSTLEIQRTEQGDSAMYLCASSPGQGLWTGELFFGEGSRLTVL.

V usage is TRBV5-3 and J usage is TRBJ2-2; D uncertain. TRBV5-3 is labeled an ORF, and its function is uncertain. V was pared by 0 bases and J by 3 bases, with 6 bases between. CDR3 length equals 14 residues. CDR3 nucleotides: TGTGCCAGAAGCTTGGGACCCTACACCGGGGAGCTGTTTTTT. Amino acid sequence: CARSLGPYTGELFF.

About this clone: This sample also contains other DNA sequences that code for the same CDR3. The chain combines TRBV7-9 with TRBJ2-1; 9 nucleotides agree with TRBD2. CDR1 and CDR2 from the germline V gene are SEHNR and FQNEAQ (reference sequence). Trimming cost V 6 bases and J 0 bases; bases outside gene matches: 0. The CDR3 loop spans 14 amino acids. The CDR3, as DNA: TGTGCCAGCAGTAGCGGGAGCTCCTACAATGAGCAGTTCTTC. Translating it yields CASSSGSSYNEQFF.

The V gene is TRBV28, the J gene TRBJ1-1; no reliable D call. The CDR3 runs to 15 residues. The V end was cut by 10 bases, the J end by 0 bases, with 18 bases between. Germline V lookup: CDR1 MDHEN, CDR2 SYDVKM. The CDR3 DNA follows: TGTGCCACCTCGGAGACCCCAGACATGAACACTGAAGCTTTCTTT. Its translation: CATSETPDMNTEAFF.

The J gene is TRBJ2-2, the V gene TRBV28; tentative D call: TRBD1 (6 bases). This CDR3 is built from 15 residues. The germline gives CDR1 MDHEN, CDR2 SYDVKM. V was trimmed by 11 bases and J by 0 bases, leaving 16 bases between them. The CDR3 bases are TGTGCCGCCCAGGGGCGAAAGTCGAACACCGGGGAGCTGTTTTTT. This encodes CAAQGRKSNTGELFF.

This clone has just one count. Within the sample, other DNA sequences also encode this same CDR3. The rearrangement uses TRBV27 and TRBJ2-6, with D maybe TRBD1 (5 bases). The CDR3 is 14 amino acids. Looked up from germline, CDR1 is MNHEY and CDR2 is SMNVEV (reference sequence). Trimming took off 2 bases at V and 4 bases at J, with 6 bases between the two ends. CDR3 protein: CASSLGAGANVLTF. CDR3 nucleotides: TGTGCCAGCAGTTTAGGGGCCGGGGCCAACGTCCTGACTTTC.